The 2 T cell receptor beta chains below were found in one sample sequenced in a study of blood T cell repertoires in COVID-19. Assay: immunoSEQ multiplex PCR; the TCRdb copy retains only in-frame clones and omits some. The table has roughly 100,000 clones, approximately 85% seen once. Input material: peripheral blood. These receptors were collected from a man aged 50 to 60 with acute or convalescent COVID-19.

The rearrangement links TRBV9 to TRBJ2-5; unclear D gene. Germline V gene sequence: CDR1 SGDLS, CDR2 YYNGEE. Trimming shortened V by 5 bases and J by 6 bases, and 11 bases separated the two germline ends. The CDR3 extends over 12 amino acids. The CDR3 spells CASSPEEKTQYF. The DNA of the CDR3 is TGTGCCAGCAGTCCCGAGGAGAAGACCCAGTACTTC.

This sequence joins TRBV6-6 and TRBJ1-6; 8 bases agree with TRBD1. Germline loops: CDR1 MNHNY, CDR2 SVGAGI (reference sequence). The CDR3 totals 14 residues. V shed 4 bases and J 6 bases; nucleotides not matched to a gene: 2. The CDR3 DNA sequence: TGTGCCAGCAGTTTAGACAGGGGTAATTCACCCCTCCACTTT. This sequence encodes CASSLDRGNSPLHF.